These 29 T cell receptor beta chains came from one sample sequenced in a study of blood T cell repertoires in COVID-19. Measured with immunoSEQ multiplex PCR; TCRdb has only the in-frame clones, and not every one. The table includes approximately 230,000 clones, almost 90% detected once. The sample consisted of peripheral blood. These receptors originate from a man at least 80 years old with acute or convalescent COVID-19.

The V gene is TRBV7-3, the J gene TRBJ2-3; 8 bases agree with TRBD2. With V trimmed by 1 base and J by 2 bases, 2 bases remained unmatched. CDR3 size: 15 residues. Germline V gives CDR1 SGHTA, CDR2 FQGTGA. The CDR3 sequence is CASSLSSGDTDTQYF. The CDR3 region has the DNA TGTGCCAGCAGCTTAAGTAGCGGGGACACAGATACGCAGTATTTT.

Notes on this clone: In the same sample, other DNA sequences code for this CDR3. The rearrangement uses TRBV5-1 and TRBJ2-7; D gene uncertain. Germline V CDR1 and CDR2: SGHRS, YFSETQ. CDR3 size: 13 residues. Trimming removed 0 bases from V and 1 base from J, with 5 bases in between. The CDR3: CASSLGQSYEQYF. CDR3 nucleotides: TGCGCCAGCAGCTTGGGACAATCCTACGAGCAGTACTTC.

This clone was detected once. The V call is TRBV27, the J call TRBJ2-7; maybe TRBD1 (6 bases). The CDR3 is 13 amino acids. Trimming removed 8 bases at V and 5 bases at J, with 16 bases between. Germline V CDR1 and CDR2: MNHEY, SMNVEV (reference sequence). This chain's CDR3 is CASADWNRDEQYF. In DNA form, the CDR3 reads TGTGCCAGCGCTGACTGGAACAGGGACGAGCAGTACTTC.

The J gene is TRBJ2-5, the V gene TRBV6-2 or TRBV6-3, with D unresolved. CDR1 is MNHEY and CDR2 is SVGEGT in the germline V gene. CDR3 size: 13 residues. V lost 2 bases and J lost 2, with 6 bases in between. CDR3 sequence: CASSYLQQETQYF. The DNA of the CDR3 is TGTGCCAGCAGTTACCTGCAGCAAGAGACCCAGTACTTC.

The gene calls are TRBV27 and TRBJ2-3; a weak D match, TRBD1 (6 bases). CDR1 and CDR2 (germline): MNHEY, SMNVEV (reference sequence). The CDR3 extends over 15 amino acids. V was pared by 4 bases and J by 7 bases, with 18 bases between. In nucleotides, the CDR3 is TGTGCCAGCAGTTCTCGGGACATACCCACGAATACGCAGTATTTT. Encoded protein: CASSSRDIPTNTQYF.

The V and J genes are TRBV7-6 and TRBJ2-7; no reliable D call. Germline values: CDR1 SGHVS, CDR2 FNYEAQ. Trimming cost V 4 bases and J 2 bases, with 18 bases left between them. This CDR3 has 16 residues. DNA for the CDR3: TGTGCCAGCAGCTCAGAGGTCGCCGAGCTGACCTACGAGCAGTACTTC. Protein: CASSSEVAELTYEQYF.

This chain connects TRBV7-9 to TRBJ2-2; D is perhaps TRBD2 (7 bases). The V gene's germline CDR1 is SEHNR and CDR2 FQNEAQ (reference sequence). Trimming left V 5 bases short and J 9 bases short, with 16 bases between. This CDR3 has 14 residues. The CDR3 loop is CASSPGAGARELFF. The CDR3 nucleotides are TGTGCCAGCAGCCCCGGCGCGGGGGCGCGGGAGCTGTTTTTT.

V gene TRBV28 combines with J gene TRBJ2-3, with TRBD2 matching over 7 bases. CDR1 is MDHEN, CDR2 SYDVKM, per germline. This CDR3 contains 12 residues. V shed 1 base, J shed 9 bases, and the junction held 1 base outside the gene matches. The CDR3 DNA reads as TGTGCCAGCAGTTTATTGCGGGAGACGCAGTATTTT. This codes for CASSLLRETQYF. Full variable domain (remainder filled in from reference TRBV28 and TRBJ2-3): DVKVTQSSRYLVKRTGEKVFLECVQDMDHENMFWYRQDPGLGLRLIYFSYDVKMKEKGDIPEGYSVSREKKERFSLILESASTNQTSMYLCASSLLRETQYFGPGTRLTVL.

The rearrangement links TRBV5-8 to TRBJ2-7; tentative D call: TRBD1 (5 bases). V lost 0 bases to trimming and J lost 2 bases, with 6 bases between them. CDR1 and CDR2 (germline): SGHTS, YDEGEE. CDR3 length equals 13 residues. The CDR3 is CASSLGRAYEQYF. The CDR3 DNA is TGTGCCAGCAGCTTGGGCAGGGCCTACGAGCAGTACTTC. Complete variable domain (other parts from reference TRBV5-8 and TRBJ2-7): EAGVTQSPTHLIKTRGQQATLRCSPISGHTSVYWYQQALGLGLQFLLWYDEGEERNRGNFPPRFSGRQFPNYSSELNVNALELEDSALYLCASSLGRAYEQYFGPGTRLTVT.

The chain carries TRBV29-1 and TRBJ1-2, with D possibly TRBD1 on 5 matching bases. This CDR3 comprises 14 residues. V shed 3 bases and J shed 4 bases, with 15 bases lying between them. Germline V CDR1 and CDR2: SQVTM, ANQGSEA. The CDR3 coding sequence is TGCAGCGTTGAGGGTCGGGGGGTTGCCTATGGCTACACCTTC. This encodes CSVEGRGVAYGYTF.

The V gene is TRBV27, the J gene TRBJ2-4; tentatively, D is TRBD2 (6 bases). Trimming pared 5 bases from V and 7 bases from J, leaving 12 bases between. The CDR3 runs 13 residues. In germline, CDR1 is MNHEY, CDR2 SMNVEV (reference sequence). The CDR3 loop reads CASSQGGSNIQYF. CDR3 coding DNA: TGTGCCAGCAGTCAGGGAGGCAGTAACATTCAGTACTTC.

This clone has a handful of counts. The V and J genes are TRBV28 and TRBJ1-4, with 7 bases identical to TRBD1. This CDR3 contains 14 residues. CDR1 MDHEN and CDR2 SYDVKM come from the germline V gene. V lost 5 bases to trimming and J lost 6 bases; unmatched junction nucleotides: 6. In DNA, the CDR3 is TGTGCCAGCAGTCTCCGGGACAGCTATGAAAAACTGTTTTTT. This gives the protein CASSLRDSYEKLFF.

This chain's CDR3 is CASSLELATETQYF. CDR3 nucleotide sequence: TGTGCCAGCAGCTTAGAACTAGCGACAGAGACCCAGTACTTC. This chain connects TRBV11-2 to TRBJ2-5; TRBD2 agrees at 7 bases. The germline V gene has CDR1 SGHAT and CDR2 FQNNGV. The CDR3 spans 14 residues. V shed 0 bases and J 4 bases; nucleotides not matched to a gene: 2.

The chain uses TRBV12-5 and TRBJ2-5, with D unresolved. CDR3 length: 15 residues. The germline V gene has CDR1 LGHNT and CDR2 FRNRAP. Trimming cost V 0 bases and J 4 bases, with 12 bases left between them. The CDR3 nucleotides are TGTGCTAGTGGTTTGGTCGTGAGATCCCGAGAGACCCAGTACTTC. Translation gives CASGLVVRSRETQYF.

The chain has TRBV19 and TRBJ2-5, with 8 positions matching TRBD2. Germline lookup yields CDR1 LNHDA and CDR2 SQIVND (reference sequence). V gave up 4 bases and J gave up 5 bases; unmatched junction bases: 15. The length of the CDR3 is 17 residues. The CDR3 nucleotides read TGTGCCAGTAGTAAGCGGGGGAGGGACGGCGTTATTGAGACCCAGTACTTC. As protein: CASSKRGRDGVIETQYF.

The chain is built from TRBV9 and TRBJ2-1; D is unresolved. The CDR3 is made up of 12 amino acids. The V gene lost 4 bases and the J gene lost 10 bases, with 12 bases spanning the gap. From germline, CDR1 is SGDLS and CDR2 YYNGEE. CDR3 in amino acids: CASSSDSPEQFF. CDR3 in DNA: TGTGCCAGCAGCTCCGACTCGCCGGAGCAGTTCTTC.

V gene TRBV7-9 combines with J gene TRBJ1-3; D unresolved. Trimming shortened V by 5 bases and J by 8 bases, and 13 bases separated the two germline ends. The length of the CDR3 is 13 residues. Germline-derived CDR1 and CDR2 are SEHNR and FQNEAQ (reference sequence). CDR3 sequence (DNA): TGTGCCAGCAGCCCCGACAATGGTTACACCATATATTTT. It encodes CASSPDNGYTIYF.

The CDR3 protein is CASSLQWASGNTIYF. The CDR3, as DNA: TGTGCCAGCAGTTTACAGTGGGCCTCTGGAAACACCATATATTTT. The V and J genes are TRBV28 and TRBJ1-3, with no clear D. CDR1 and CDR2 (germline): MDHEN, SYDVKM. V shed 2 bases and J shed 0 bases, with 8 bases lying between them. The CDR3 covers 15 residues.

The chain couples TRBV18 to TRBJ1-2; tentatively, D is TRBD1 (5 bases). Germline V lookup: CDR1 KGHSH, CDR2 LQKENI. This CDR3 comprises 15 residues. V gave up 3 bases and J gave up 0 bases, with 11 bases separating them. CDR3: CASSPLQESNYGYTF. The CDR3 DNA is TGTGCCAGCTCACCTCTACAGGAGTCTAACTATGGCTACACCTTC.

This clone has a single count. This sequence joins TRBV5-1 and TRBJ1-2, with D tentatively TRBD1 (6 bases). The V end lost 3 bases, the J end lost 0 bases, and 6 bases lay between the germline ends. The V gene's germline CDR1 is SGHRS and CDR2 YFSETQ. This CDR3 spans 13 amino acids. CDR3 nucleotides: TGCGCCAGCAGCTGGACAGCTAACTATGGCTACACCTTC. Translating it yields CASSWTANYGYTF.

CDR3 loop: CASSLGWGQVDYGYTF. Written as DNA, the CDR3 is TGCGCCAGCAGCTTAGGCTGGGGACAGGTGGACTATGGCTACACCTTC. The chain couples TRBV5-1 to TRBJ1-2; 8 positions agree with TRBD1. V trimming: 2 bases; J trimming: 3 bases; junction bases outside the gene matches: 9. Per the germline V gene, CDR1 is SGHRS and CDR2 is YFSETQ. The CDR3 spans 16 residues.

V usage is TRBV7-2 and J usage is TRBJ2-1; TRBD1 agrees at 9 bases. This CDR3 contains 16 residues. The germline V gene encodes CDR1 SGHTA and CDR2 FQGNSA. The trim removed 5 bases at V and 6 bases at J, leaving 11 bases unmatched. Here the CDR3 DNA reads TGTGCCAGCAGCATACAAGGGACAGGGTCTCTCAATGAGCAGTTCTTC. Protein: CASSIQGTGSLNEQFF.

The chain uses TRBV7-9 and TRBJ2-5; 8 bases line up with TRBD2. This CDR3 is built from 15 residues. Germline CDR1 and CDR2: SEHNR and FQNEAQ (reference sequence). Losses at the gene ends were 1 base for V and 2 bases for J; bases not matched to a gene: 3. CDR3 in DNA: TGTGCCAGCAGCTTAGGAGCGGGGGTGCAAGAGACCCAGTACTTC. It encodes CASSLGAGVQETQYF.

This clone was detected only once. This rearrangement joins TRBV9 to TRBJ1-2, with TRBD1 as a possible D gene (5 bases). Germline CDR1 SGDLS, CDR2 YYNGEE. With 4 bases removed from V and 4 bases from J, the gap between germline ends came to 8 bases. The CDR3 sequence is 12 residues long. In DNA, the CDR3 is TGTGCCAGCAGCCCTCAGGGCTATGGCTACACCTTC. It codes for CASSPQGYGYTF. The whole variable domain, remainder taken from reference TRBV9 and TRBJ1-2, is DSGVTQTPKHLITATGQRVTLRCSPRSGDLSVYWYQQSLDQGLQFLIQYYNGEERAKGNILERFSAQQFPDLHSELNLSSLELGDSALYFCASSPQGYGYTFGSGTRLTVV.

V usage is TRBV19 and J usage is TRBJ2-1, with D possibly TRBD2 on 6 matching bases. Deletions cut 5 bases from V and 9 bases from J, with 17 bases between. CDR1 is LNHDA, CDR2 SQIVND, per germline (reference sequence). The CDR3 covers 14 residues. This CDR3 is CASSLIAEEAEQFF. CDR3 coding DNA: TGTGCCAGTAGTTTAATAGCGGAAGAAGCTGAGCAGTTCTTC. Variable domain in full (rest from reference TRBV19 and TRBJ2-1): DGGITQSPKYLFRKEGQNVTLSCEQNLNHDAMYWYRQDPGQGLRLIYYSQIVNDFQKGDIAEGYSVSREKKESFPLTVTSAQKNPTAFYLCASSLIAEEAEQFFGPGTRLTVL.

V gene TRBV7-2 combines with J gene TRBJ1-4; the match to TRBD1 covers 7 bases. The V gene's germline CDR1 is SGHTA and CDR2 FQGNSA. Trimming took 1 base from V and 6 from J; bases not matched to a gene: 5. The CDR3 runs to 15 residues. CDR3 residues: CASSLGDRTDEKLFF. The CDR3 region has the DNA TGTGCCAGCAGCTTAGGGGACAGAACAGATGAAAAACTGTTTTTT.

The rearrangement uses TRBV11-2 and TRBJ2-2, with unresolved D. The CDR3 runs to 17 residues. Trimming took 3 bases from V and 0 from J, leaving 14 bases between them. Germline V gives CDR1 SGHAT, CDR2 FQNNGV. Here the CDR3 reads CASSFLSLPSNTGELFF. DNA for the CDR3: TGTGCCAGCAGCTTTTTGTCTCTACCTTCGAACACCGGGGAGCTGTTTTTT.

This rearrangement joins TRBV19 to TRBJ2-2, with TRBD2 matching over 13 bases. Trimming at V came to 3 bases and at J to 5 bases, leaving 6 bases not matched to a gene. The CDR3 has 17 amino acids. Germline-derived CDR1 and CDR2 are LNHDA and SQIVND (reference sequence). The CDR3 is CASSIFPGLAGTGELFF. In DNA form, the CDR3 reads TGTGCCAGTAGTATTTTTCCGGGACTAGCGGGAACCGGGGAGCTGTTTTTT.

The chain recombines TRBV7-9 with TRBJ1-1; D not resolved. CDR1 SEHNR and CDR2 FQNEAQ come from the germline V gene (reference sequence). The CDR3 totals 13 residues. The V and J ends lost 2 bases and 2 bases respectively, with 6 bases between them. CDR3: CASSLNVNTEAFF. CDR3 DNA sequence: TGTGCCAGCAGCTTAAATGTAAACACTGAAGCTTTCTTT.